The rows below give T cell receptor beta chains drawn from one sample of a study of cytomegalovirus exposure and HLA in healthy donors. Assay used: immunoSEQ multiplex PCR; TCRdb lists only in-frame clones, some missing. The sample carries around 120,000 clones, around 80% recorded once. The sequenced material came from PBMCs. These receptors were obtained from a man aged 50-59 years in good health and CMV-seronegative. The CDR3 runs from the conserved cysteine through the conserved F or W. The D gene is left open where the match is weak. Size tells how often a clone was seen (once, few, many) or the class of an expanded clone, and some rows leave it out.

CDR3 length	V gene	clone size	D gene	J gene	CDR3 DNA	CDR3 protein
17	TRBV18	.	.	TRBJ1-1	TGTGCCAGCTCACCACCGAAGAGGGGGGGCATGAACACTGAAGCTTTCTTT	CASSPPKRGGMNTEAFF
15	TRBV5-4	.	TRBD2	TRBJ2-7	TGTGCCAGCAGCTTGGAAGGGACTAGCTCTTACGAGCAGTACTTC	CASSLEGTSSYEQYF
13	TRBV28	.	.	TRBJ2-7	TGTGCCAGCAGAGCTTTGAATCCCTACGAGCAGTACTTC	CASRALNPYEQYF
12	TRBV19	.	TRBD1	TRBJ1-2	TGTGCCAGTAGGGGACAGGCGGAAGGCTACACCTTC	CASRGQAEGYTF
13	TRBV19	.	.	TRBJ1-1	TGTGCCAGTAGTATAGATGGGGGCACCGAAGCTTTCTTT	CASSIDGGTEAFF
14	TRBV10-3	once	.	TRBJ2-2	TGTGCCTTGGGTGGGGGGGGCGGCACCGGGGAGCTGTTTTTT	CALGGGGGTGELFF
13	TRBV6-1	.	TRBD1	TRBJ1-2	TGTGCCAGCGTACTTGGACAGGGTTGGGGCTACACCTTC	CASVLGQGWGYTF
14	TRBV5-4	once	.	TRBJ2-7	TGTGCCAGCAGGCTGGGCAGGGAAGCCCACGAGCAGTACTTC	CASRLGREAHEQYF
15	TRBV15	.	.	TRBJ2-5	TGTGCCACCAGCAGAGCCCCAACAGGGAAAGAGACCCAGTACTTC	CATSRAPTGKETQYF
15	TRBV19	few	TRBD1	TRBJ1-1	TGTCCCAGTAGTCTCCACAGGGGAATGAACACTGAAGCTTTCTTT	CPSSLHRGMNTEAFF
16	TRBV25-1	few	.	TRBJ2-5	TGTGCCAGCAGTCGAGGGGGGGCTAGCCTCAGAGAGACCCAGTACTTC	CASSRGGASLRETQYF
16	TRBV21-1	.	.	TRBJ2-7	TGTGCCAGCAGCAAAGCGCGGAGCGGGAGGGACTACGAGCAGTACTTC	CASSKARSGRDYEQYF
15	TRBV5-1	.	.	TRBJ2-5	TGCGCCAGCAGCTTGGGGGCAGGGTGGCAAGAGACCCAGTACTTC	CASSLGAGWQETQYF
15	TRBV7-2	few	.	TRBJ1-2	TGTGCCAGCAGCAGCCTCGGGATCGACCCTGACGGCTACACCTTC	CASSSLGIDPDGYTF
14	TRBV5-1	once	TRBD1	TRBJ2-7	TGCGCCAGCAGCCCCTCCGGGACAGCGTACGAGCAGTACTTC	CASSPSGTAYEQYF
11	TRBV6-1	.	.	TRBJ1-4	TGTGCCACTGTTGACACGGGGGAACTGTTTTTT	CATVDTGELFF
15	TRBV9	.	TRBD2	TRBJ2-7	TGTGCCAGCAGCGTAGGGAGCGGGGGGTGGAACGAGCAGTACTTC	CASSVGSGGWNEQYF
14	TRBV29-1	.	TRBD1	TRBJ1-1	TGCAGCGTCGCAGAGACAGGGATGAACACTGAAGCTTTCTTT	CSVAETGMNTEAFF
15	TRBV11-3	.	TRBD1	TRBJ2-2	TGTGCCAGCAGCTTAGGGACAGGGGTTTCGGGGGAGCTGTTTTTT	CASSLGTGVSGELFF
14	TRBV6-1	.	TRBD1	TRBJ2-7	TGTGCCAGCAGTAAGGACAGGACCTACTACGAGCAGTACTTC	CASSKDRTYYEQYF
15	TRBV5-8	.	.	TRBJ1-5	TGTGCCAGCAGCTTGGACAGATATAGCAATCAGCCCCAGCATTTT	CASSLDRYSNQPQHF
18	TRBV7-6	.	TRBD2	TRBJ2-1	TGTGCCAGCAGCTCAAAGGTCCCCGGCGCGGGAGGGCTCAATGAGCAGTTCTTC	CASSSKVPGAGGLNEQFF
15	TRBV7-2	few	.	TRBJ2-7	TGTGCCAGCAGCTTAGTGGGGGCCCCCTCATACGAGCAGTACTTC	CASSLVGAPSYEQYF